A selection of T cell receptor beta chains follows, all from one sample in a study of blood T cell repertoires in COVID-19. The protocol was immunoSEQ multiplex PCR, while the TCRdb copy is restricted to in-frame clones and leaves out a portion. This sample has 97,000 or so clones; 70% to 90% occur once, and the top ten carry approximately 2%. The sample was peripheral blood. The source is a man over 45 with active COVID-19. Each CDR3 is given with its conserved first and last residue. D genes are given only for firm matches. Clone size, where shown, is once, few, many, or a class for clones that have expanded.

size | J | V | length | D | CDR3 | DNA
- | TRBJ2-3 | TRBV5-8 | 15 | TRBD2 | CASSSGLAGADTQYF | TGTGCCAGCAGCTCGGGACTAGCGGGGGCCGATACGCAGTATTTT
once | TRBJ1-5 | TRBV19 | 17 | - | CASSTQYQGHSNQPQHF | TGTGCCAGTTCAACTCAGTACCAGGGACATAGCAATCAGCCCCAGCATTTT
- | TRBJ2-4 | TRBV4-1 | 17 | TRBD1 | CASSHPLEGAAKNIQYF | TGCGCCAGCAGCCACCCCCTAGAGGGGGCGGCCAAAAACATTCAGTACTTC
- | TRBJ2-5 | TRBV6-5 | 15 | TRBD1 | CASRTGTGLGETQYF | TGTGCCAGCAGGACCGGGACAGGTTTGGGGGAGACCCAGTACTTC
- | TRBJ2-7 | TRBV5-6 | 13 | TRBD1 | CASSLGDRPGKYF | TGTGCCAGCAGCTTGGGGGACAGACCAGGAAAGTACTTC
once | TRBJ2-1 | TRBV13 | 15 | TRBD2 | CASSLTPGLTNEQFF | TGTGCCAGCAGCTTAACCCCGGGACTAACCAATGAGCAGTTCTTC
- | TRBJ1-3 | TRBV7-8 | 16 | - | CASSPINGGDGNTIYF | TGTGCCAGCAGCCCCATTAACGGAGGGGATGGAAACACCATATATTTT
- | TRBJ2-3 | TRBV5-4 | 13 | TRBD2 | CASSGGLAGGLYF | TGTGCCAGCAGCGGGGGACTAGCGGGGGGTCTGTATTTT
- | TRBJ2-1 | TRBV24-1 | 16 | - | CATSDRQGVGNNEQFF | TGTGCCACCAGTGATCGACAAGGGGTAGGGAACAATGAGCAGTTCTTC
- | TRBJ2-1 | TRBV11-1 | 13 | - | CASSPWGVNEQFF | TGTGCCAGCAGCCCCTGGGGGGTTAACGAGCAGTTCTTC
- | TRBJ2-7 | TRBV20-1 | 14 | - | CSASPGTGTYEQYF | TGCAGTGCCAGTCCAGGGACTGGGACCTACGAGCAGTACTTC
- | TRBJ2-5 | TRBV5-6 | 15 | TRBD2 | CASSTGLAGRKTQYF | TGTGCCAGCAGCACGGGACTAGCGGGGAGGAAGACCCAGTACTTC
- | TRBJ1-4 | TRBV19 | 15 | TRBD1 | CASSLDRGTNEKLFF | TGTGCCAGTAGTCTCGACAGGGGGACTAATGAAAAACTGTTTTTT